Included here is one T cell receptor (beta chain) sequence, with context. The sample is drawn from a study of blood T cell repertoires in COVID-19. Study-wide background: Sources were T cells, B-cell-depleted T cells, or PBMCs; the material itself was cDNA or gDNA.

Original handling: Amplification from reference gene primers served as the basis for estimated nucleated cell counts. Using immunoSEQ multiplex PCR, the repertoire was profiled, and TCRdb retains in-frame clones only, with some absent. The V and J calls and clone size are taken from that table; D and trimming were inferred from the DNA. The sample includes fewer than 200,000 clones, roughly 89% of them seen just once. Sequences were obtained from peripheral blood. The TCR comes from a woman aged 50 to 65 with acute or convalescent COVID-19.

CDR3 nucleotide sequence: TGTGCCAGCAGCCTCTACACAGGGGTGAGAAACACCATATATTTT. This encodes CASSLYTGVRNTIYF. The chain employs TRBV3-1 (or the pseudogene TRBV3-2) and TRBJ1-3; the match to TRBD1 covers 7 bases. Germline trimming cut 4 bases from V and 5 bases from J; bases unmatched to any gene: 8. The CDR3 sequence is 15 residues long. Germline V gives CDR1 LGHDT, CDR2 YNNKEL (reference sequence).